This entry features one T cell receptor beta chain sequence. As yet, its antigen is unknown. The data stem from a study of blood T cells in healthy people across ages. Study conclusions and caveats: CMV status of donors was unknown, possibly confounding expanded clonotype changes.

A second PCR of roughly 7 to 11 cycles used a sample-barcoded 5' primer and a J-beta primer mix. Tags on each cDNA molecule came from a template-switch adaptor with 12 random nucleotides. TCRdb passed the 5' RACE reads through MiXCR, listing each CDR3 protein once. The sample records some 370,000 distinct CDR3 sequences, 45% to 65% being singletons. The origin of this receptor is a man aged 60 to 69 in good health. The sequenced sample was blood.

The CDR3 loop reads CSVGGQGYTF. CDR3 in DNA: TGCAGTGTTGGGGGGCAAGGCTACACCTTC. The rearrangement links TRBV20-1 to TRBJ1-2, with D perhaps matching TRBD1 (6 bases). The V end lost 7 bases, the J end lost 8 bases, and 11 bases lay between the germline ends. CDR3 length equals 10 residues. Germline CDR1 DFQATT, CDR2 SNEGSKA (reference sequence).